Below are 9 T cell receptor beta chains sequenced from a single sample in a study of long-term antiretroviral therapy in people with HIV. Runs used v3.0 of the immunoSEQ assay and were done at survey level. Profiling relied on immunoSEQ multiplex PCR, and the TCRdb table lists in-frame clones only, not all of them. Of tens of thousands of clones in the sample, around 80% were seen once. Material: unsorted PBMCs, obtained 1.2 years after starting antiretroviral therapy. These receptors all stem from a woman between 40 and 50 years old with HIV.

The chain links TRBV28 to TRBJ1-5; 7 bases fit TRBD1. This CDR3 comprises 15 residues. The V gene end was trimmed by 4 bases and the J gene end by 0 bases; junction bases not matched to a gene: 3. Per germline, CDR1 MDHEN and CDR2 SYDVKM. In nucleotides, the CDR3 is TGTGCCAGCAGTTCTGGACAGGTTAGCAATCAGCCCCAGCATTTT. It is translated as CASSSGQVSNQPQHF.

V usage is TRBV7-2 and J usage is TRBJ2-7; a weak D match, TRBD2 (6 bases). The germline gives CDR1 SGHTA, CDR2 FQGNSA. The CDR3 has 14 amino acids. Between the trimmed V and J ends, which lost 1 base and 0 bases, there was a span of 7 bases. The CDR3 loop reads CASSLGGTSYEQYF. The DNA for the CDR3 is TGTGCCAGCAGCTTAGGCGGGACCTCCTACGAGCAGTACTTC. The full variable domain, completed using reference TRBV7-2 and TRBJ2-7, is GAGVSQSPSNKVTEKGKDVELRCDPISGHTALYWYRQSLGQGLEFLIYFQGNSAPDKSGLPSDRFSAERTGGSVSTLTIQRTQQEDSAVYLCASSLGGTSYEQYFGPGTRLTVT.

The V and J genes are TRBV11-3 and TRBJ2-1; possibly TRBD2 for D (5 bases). CDR1 is SGHNT, CDR2 YENEEA, per germline. CDR3 length equals 15 residues. V was shortened by 4 bases and J by 2 bases, with 12 bases between the two germline ends. The CDR3 DNA is TGTGCCAGCAGCTCGAGGGAAAGCGCCTACAATGAGCAGTTCTTC. It is translated as CASSSRESAYNEQFF.

The chain has TRBV5-1 and TRBJ1-1; possibly TRBD1 for D (6 bases). Trimming removed 0 bases at V and 3 bases at J, with 9 bases between. The germline gives CDR1 SGHRS, CDR2 YFSETQ. CDR3 length: 14 amino acids. CDR3 in amino acids: CASSLAGADTEAFF. The CDR3 region has the DNA TGCGCCAGCAGCTTGGCGGGGGCGGACACTGAAGCTTTCTTT.

The J gene is TRBJ1-5, the V gene TRBV19; D is perhaps TRBD1 (5 bases). Trimming shortened V by 3 bases and J by 0 bases, and 9 bases separated the two germline ends. This CDR3 comprises 15 residues. CDR1 LNHDA and CDR2 SQIVND come from the germline V gene (reference sequence). For the CDR3, the DNA is TGTGCCAGTAGTATCGACAGAGTTAGCAATCAGCCCCAGCATTTT. Residues: CASSIDRVSNQPQHF.

This clone rates as large (0.1 to 1%). The chain employs TRBV27 and TRBJ1-2; 9 bases fit TRBD1. This CDR3 spans 15 amino acids. CDR1 and CDR2 (germline): MNHEY, SMNVEV (reference sequence). Losses at the gene ends were 5 bases for V and 2 bases for J; bases not matched to a gene: 6. CDR3 coding DNA: TGTGCCAGCAGTCCTAGGACAGGGGCAAACTATGGCTACACCTTC. Translated, it gives CASSPRTGANYGYTF.

This clone is a singleton in its sample. The chain is built from TRBV27 and TRBJ2-6; no reliable D call. In germline, CDR1 is MNHEY, CDR2 SMNVEV (reference sequence). This CDR3 has 13 amino acids. V was cut by 5 bases and J by 8 bases, with 10 bases left in between. The CDR3 DNA reads TGTGCCAGCAGTCCCTTCGTATCCAACGTCCTGACTTTC. This codes for CASSPFVSNVLTF.

This clone was seen a handful of times. The chain carries TRBV7-9 and TRBJ1-2; D is possibly TRBD1 (5 bases). The CDR3 is 16 amino acids. Germline CDR1 reads SEHNR; CDR2 reads FQNEAQ (reference sequence). Trimming removed 3 bases from V and 0 bases from J, with 14 bases in between. CDR3 DNA: TGTGCCAGCAGCTTCGGGGCCGGAGGACCTAACTATGGCTACACCTTC. This gives the protein CASSFGAGGPNYGYTF.

V is TRBV4-2 and J is TRBJ1-4, with D perhaps matching TRBD1 (5 bases). Trimming cost V 0 bases and J 8 bases, with 22 bases left between them. Looked up from germline, CDR1 is LGHNA and CDR2 is YNFKEQ. The CDR3 runs to 18 residues. The CDR3 loop reads CASSQDRMPTEGVEKLFF. CDR3 coding DNA: TGTGCCAGCAGCCAAGATCGAATGCCCACAGAAGGGGTGGAAAAACTGTTTTTT.